These 17 T cell receptor beta chains came from one sample sequenced in a study of T cell responses to AZD1222 COVID-19 vaccine. Some clones are missing from TCRdb's copy, which holds only in-frame ones; the method was immunoSEQ multiplex PCR. Seen here are around 150,000 clones, approximately 90% observed once, and the top ten hold about 3.3%. Sequences were derived from peripheral blood, sampled 28 days after the second AZD1222 dose. All receptors derive from an adult who received the AZD1222 COVID-19 vaccine.

In its sample, this clone was seen a few times. The sample contains more than one DNA sequence encoding this CDR3. The chain carries TRBV20-1 and TRBJ1-1, with D unresolved. This CDR3 is built from 10 residues. Germline V gene lookup returns CDR1 DFQATT and CDR2 SNEGSKA (reference sequence). Trimming left V 3 bases short and J 1 base short, with 0 bases between. CDR3 nucleotides: TGCAGTGCTAGGAACACTGAAGCTTTCTTT. Translating it yields CSARNTEAFF.

The chain uses TRBV9 and TRBJ1-2; TRBD1 is a possible D gene (5 bases). The CDR3 has 14 residues. V dropped 4 bases and J dropped 2 bases, with 12 bases sitting between them. CDR1 is SGDLS and CDR2 is YYNGEE in the germline V gene. The CDR3 nucleotides are TGTGCCAGCAGCTCCTTCGCAGGGAACTATGGCTACACCTTC. As protein: CASSSFAGNYGYTF.

Only one count was recorded for this clone. This chain joins TRBV3-1 (or the pseudogene TRBV3-2) and TRBJ2-1; no definite D call. V lost 1 base to trimming and J lost 8 bases, with 15 bases between them. The CDR3 is 15 amino acids. From germline, CDR1 is LGHDT and CDR2 YNNKEL (reference sequence). CDR3 amino acids: CASSQASSKRDEQFF. The DNA of the CDR3 is TGTGCCAGCAGCCAAGCGTCCTCTAAAAGGGATGAGCAGTTCTTC.

This clone was seen once. The chain couples TRBV7-2 to TRBJ1-3; D is ambiguous. This CDR3 is built from 16 residues. CDR1 and CDR2 from the germline V gene are SGHTA and FQGNSA. Trimming pared 2 bases from V and 0 bases from J, leaving 11 bases between. CDR3 DNA: TGTGCCAGCAGCTTAATAGGGATTACCTCTGGAAACACCATATATTTT. This codes for CASSLIGITSGNTIYF. The full variable domain, with the rest looked up from reference TRBV7-2 and TRBJ1-3, is GAGVSQSPSNKVTEKGKDVELRCDPISGHTALYWYRQSLGQGLEFLIYFQGNSAPDKSGLPSDRFSAERTGGSVSTLTIQRTQQEDSAVYLCASSLIGITSGNTIYFGEGSWLTVV.

The CDR3 DNA reads TGCGCCAGCAGCCAAGATGGCCGAGGATGGAACACTGAAGCTTTCTTT. Residues: CASSQDGRGWNTEAFF. V is TRBV4-1 and J is TRBJ1-1; D gene ambiguous. CDR3 length equals 16 residues. V gave up 0 bases and J gave up 1 base, with 12 bases separating them. Per germline, CDR1 MGHRA and CDR2 YSYEKL.

The chain uses TRBV7-9 and TRBJ1-1; D might be TRBD1 (5 bases). CDR1 is SEHNR and CDR2 is FQNEAQ in the germline V gene (reference sequence). The CDR3 is 14 residues long. V was shortened by 5 bases and J by 2 bases, with 12 bases between the two germline ends. This chain's CDR3 is CASSPGSHNTEAFF. The CDR3, as DNA: TGTGCCAGCAGCCCAGGGTCACATAACACTGAAGCTTTCTTT.

In its sample, this clone was seen once. This chain connects TRBV20-1 to TRBJ1-2; no clear D gene. Trimming took off 3 bases at V and 3 bases at J, with 11 bases between the two ends. The CDR3 is 13 amino acids. Germline-derived CDR1 and CDR2 are DFQATT and SNEGSKA (reference sequence). This CDR3 reads CSASLSLDYGYTF. The CDR3 nucleotides read TGCAGTGCTAGTTTATCCCTGGACTATGGCTACACCTTC.

The J gene is TRBJ1-3, the V gene TRBV29-1; no reliable D call. CDR1 SQVTM and CDR2 ANQGSEA come from the germline V gene. The CDR3 sequence is 13 residues long. V lost 2 bases and J 0 bases, leaving 5 bases between the germline ends. The CDR3 coding sequence is TGCAGCGTTGAACAGCACTCTGGAAACACCATATATTTT. Its protein product is CSVEQHSGNTIYF. The variable domain in full, completed from reference TRBV29-1 and TRBJ1-3, reads SAVISQKPSRDICQRGTSLTIQCQVDSQVTMMFWYRQQPGQSLTLIATANQGSEATYESGFVIDKFPISRPNLTFSTLTVSNMSPEDSSIYLCSVEQHSGNTIYFGEGSWLTVV.

The CDR3 is CASSSPVGTQETQYF. For the CDR3, the DNA is TGTGCCAGCAGCTCCCCTGTAGGTACACAAGAGACCCAGTACTTC. The rearrangement joins TRBV5-4 to TRBJ2-5; no definite D call. The CDR3 is 15 amino acids. Germline-derived CDR1 and CDR2 are SGHNT and YYREEE (reference sequence). The V and J ends lost 3 bases and 2 bases respectively, with 14 bases between them.

The rearrangement links TRBV6-5 to TRBJ2-7; D is unclear. CDR3 length: 14 residues. The V and J ends lost 2 bases and 6 bases respectively, with 14 bases between them. Germline CDR1 is MNHEY and CDR2 is SVGAGI. In DNA form, the CDR3 reads TGTGCCAGCAGTTACGACGAAGGGTTGGGCGAGCAGTACTTC. Translating it yields CASSYDEGLGEQYF.

The chain uses TRBV19 and TRBJ1-1; D might be TRBD1 (6 bases). Germline V lookup: CDR1 LNHDA, CDR2 SQIVND (reference sequence). This CDR3 contains 17 residues. V was pared by 1 base and J by 7 bases, with 22 bases between. This chain's CDR3 is CASSIAIGGQGLLEAFF. In DNA, the CDR3 is TGTGCCAGTAGTATAGCAATCGGGGGCCAGGGCCTGCTTGAAGCTTTCTTT.

The genes are TRBV6-1 and TRBJ1-4; TRBD1 is a possible D gene (5 bases). The CDR3 spans 14 residues. Germline CDR1 MNHNS, CDR2 SASEGT. Trimming took off 3 bases at V and 10 bases at J, with 15 bases between the two ends. DNA of the CDR3: TGTGCCAGCAGTGACCAGGGTAATATCGGAAAACTGTTTTTT. Translation: CASSDQGNIGKLFF.

The chain has TRBV5-5 and TRBJ1-1; 9 bases match TRBD1. This CDR3 is 18 amino acids long. The germline V gene encodes CDR1 SGHKS and CDR2 YYEKEE (reference sequence). V was clipped by 4 bases and J by 0 bases; unmatched bases: 13. DNA for the CDR3: TGTGCCAGCAGCCATCTACACCGGGACAGGGTTGTGAACACTGAAGCTTTCTTT. Its translation is CASSHLHRDRVVNTEAFF.

The chain carries TRBV4-1 and TRBJ2-5, with 8 bases fitting TRBD2. With V trimmed by 1 base and J by 2 bases, 3 bases remained unmatched. Germline V gene data show CDR1 as MGHRA and CDR2 as YSYEKL. The CDR3 contains 15 residues. This CDR3 is CASSQVGGGQETQYF. The DNA for the CDR3 is TGCGCCAGCAGCCAAGTCGGGGGGGGTCAAGAGACCCAGTACTTC.

The chain combines TRBV27 with TRBJ1-1; 7 bases align to TRBD1. CDR1 MNHEY and CDR2 SMNVEV come from the germline V gene (reference sequence). This CDR3 contains 16 residues. The J segment lost 4 bases and the V segment lost 2 bases, leaving 10 bases of the junction unmatched. The CDR3 DNA reads as TGTGCCAGCAGTTTACCCCCGACAGGGCGGACCACTGAAGCTTTCTTT. Protein sequence: CASSLPPTGRTTEAFF.

This rearrangement joins TRBV12-5 to TRBJ2-7; D may be TRBD1 (7 bases). The CDR3 totals 14 residues. The V end lost 4 bases, the J end lost 5 bases, and 15 bases lay between the germline ends. CDR1 is LGHNT, CDR2 FRNRAP, per germline. DNA of the CDR3: TGTGCTAGTGGTTCTCAGGAGGGGGCCCACGAGCAGTACTTC. It translates to CASGSQEGAHEQYF.

The J gene is TRBJ2-3, the V gene TRBV2, with D possibly being TRBD2 (5 bases). Trimming left V 6 bases short and J 1 base short, with 14 bases between. This CDR3 is 15 amino acids long. Germline assignment: CDR1 SNHLY and CDR2 FYNNEI. CDR3 residues: CASSPSGRGTDTQYF. CDR3 nucleotide sequence: TGTGCCAGCAGCCCAAGCGGCCGCGGCACAGATACGCAGTATTTT. The entire variable domain, with the rest obtained from reference TRBV2 and TRBJ2-3, is as follows: EPEVTQTPSHQVTQMGQEVILRCVPISNHLYFYWYRQILGQKVEFLVSFYNNEISEKSEIFDDQFSVERPDGSNFTLKIRSTKLEDSAMYFCASSPSGRGTDTQYFGPGTRLTVL.